This TCR beta chain derives from a study of blood T cell repertoires in COVID-19 (dated by TCRdb to the early 2020s). Describing the broader study: The collaborator samples originated in the United States, Italy and Spain and spanned the acute and convalescent phases of COVID-19. The repertoires were released in a freely available public database meant as a resource for research on the immune response to SARS-CoV-2. Samples came from the ongoing ImmuneRACE study (first 160 participants) plus 1,254 subjects from 6 global collaborators. The material from the prospective study consisted of cDNA or gDNA derived from T cells, B-cell-depleted T cells, or PBMCs. The sample metadata nearly always contained a de-identified subject ID, COVID-19 status, age in years and sex. Where available, HLA class I and class II types were taken from metadata supplied by the sample provider and were not determined by assay-based typing. Subjects who had been exposed to COVID-19, were actively infected with it, or had recovered from it provided the deeply sampled blood TCRbeta repertoires that made up the dataset.

On the study overall, not on this receptor specifically: The quantity of clinical and demographic metadata differed by source and by participant and was supplied without curation.

Comment on this clone: Its recognized antigen is unknown. No base quality information exists; no much larger clone differs at one position.

The immunoSEQ Assay, a bias-controlled multiplex PCR, was used to amplify TCRbeta CDR3 regions from genomic DNA. The study's processing was this. Nucleated cell counts per sample were estimated from amplification of reference gene primers within the assay. To quantify the absolute abundance of each unique TCRbeta CDR3 rearrangement, sequence reads were collapsed and filtered. For each sample, productive Simpson clonality was calculated as the square root of Simpson's diversity index over productive rearrangements. TCRdb took this table from immuneACCESS and kept in-frame rearrangements with V and J called. Such tables lack part of the clones; where checked against another copy, unresolved V genes explain under half of the gap, and the rest is unexplained. The V and J calls and clone size come from that table; D and trimming were worked out from the DNA. Within this sample are 150,000 to 250,000 clones, with around 75% of them counted one time only. Approximately 6% of the sample rests with the top ten.

The germline V gene encodes CDR1 SNHLY and CDR2 FYNNEI. The CDR3 contains 17 residues, cysteine and phenylalanine counted. The DNA shown is the 51-base CDR3, in frame from base 1. V is pared back by 4 bases and J by 0 bases, with 13 bases lying between the germline termini. One collaborating source in Seattle enrolled patients during active infection and followed them longitudinally through the course of disease. Whole blood was collected in K2EDTA tubes by collaborating institutions according to the institutions' own protocols. For TCRbeta analysis, collaborators shipped samples as frozen whole blood, isolated PBMCs, or DNA extracted from either of those sample types.

The sequenced sample was peripheral blood. The sequence was obtained from a woman aged 35 to 49 with COVID-19, enrolled during active disease. The chain links TRBV2 with TRBJ1-6; a tentative D match to TRBD1 spans 6 bases. The CDR3 protein: CASSGPDRSSYNSPLHF. The nucleotide sequence reads TGTGCCAGCAGTGGCCCTGACAGGAGCTCCTATAATTCACCCCTCCACTTT. Reference TRBV2 and TRBJ1-6 proteins supply the regions before and after the CDR3; the full variable domain is: EPEVTQTPSHQVTQMGQEVILRCVPISNHLYFYWYRQILGQKVEFLVSFYNNEISEKSEIFDDQFSVERPDGSNFTLKIRSTKLEDSAMYFCASSGPDRSSYNSPLHFGNGTRLTVT.